A selection of T cell receptor beta chains follows, all from one sample in a study of blood T cells in healthy people across ages. TCRdb reprocessed the 5' RACE reads with MiXCR, giving one entry per CDR3 protein. The table has hundreds of thousands of distinct CDR3 sequences, about 24% seen once. This sample also appeared in a second study, on T cells of mothers and their children.

The source material was blood. The source of these receptors is a boy under 18 in good health. Each CDR3 is given with its conserved first and last residue. Part of the rows lack a size; the others show once, few, many or a class for expanded clones.

CASRKDYLFGELFF	NA	TRBV28	TRBJ2-2
CASSSHRGTYEQYF	NA	TRBV4-3	TRBJ2-7
CASSQRASGETQYF	few	TRBV3-1	TRBJ2-5
CSARNWDPQHWEAFF	few	TRBV20-1	TRBJ1-1
CSASETSGRSHEQFF	NA	TRBV20-1	TRBJ2-1
CASTQHRGAGDLQETQYF	many	TRBV28	TRBJ2-5
CASSSSVNEQFF	NA	TRBV7-9	TRBJ2-1
CASSLVGGTGANVLTF	NA	TRBV7-2	TRBJ2-6
CSARVEGRSSYNEQFF	NA	TRBV20-1	TRBJ2-1
CASSQTQRRANEKLFF	few	TRBV4-3	TRBJ1-4
CASSFARAQRRELFF	NA	TRBV5-1	TRBJ2-2
CSASQTYGSYEQYF	few	TRBV20-1	TRBJ2-7
CASSRGQENTIYF	NA	TRBV5-4	TRBJ1-3
CASSKSGGTDTQYF	once	TRBV6-4	TRBJ2-3
CASSLSPAGGSNTGELFF	few	TRBV7-8	TRBJ2-2
CASSLASADSTYEQYF	NA	TRBV5-6	TRBJ2-7
CATSRDQSQPQHF	NA	TRBV15	TRBJ1-5
CASSPRPLAEAFF	few	TRBV9	TRBJ1-1
CASSLEGGAYEQYF	many	TRBV7-9	TRBJ2-7
CSARGGSGSDEQFF	few	TRBV20-1	TRBJ2-1
CSAGGGNQPQHF	NA	TRBV20-1	TRBJ1-5
CALGQGGYTDTQYF	NA	TRBV30	TRBJ2-3
CASSPLQGIQYF	few	TRBV28	TRBJ2-4